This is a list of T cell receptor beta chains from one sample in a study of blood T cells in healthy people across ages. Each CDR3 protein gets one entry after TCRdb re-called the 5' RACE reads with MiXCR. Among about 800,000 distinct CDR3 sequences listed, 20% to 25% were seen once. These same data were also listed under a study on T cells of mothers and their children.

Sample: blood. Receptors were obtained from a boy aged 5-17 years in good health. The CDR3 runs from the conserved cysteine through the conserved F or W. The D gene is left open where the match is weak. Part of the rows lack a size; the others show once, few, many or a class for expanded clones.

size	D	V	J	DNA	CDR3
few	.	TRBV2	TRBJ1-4	TGTGCCAGCAGTGTTCGGGACACTAATGAAGAACTGTTTTTT	CASSVRDTNEELFF
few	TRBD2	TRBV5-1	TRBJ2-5	TGCGCCAGCAGTCTTGCCAGCGGGGCTCAAGAGACCCAGTACTTC	CASSLASGAQETQYF
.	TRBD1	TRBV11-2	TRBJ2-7	TGTGCCAGCTCTCACAGGGGGCCCCACGAGCAGTACTTC	CASSHRGPHEQYF
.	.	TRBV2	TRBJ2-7	TGTGCCAGCAGTGAAGATGGAGAGTACGAGCAGTACTTC	CASSEDGEYEQYF
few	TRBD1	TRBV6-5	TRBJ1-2	TGCGCCAGCAGTTTTCGACAGGGTGCTGGCTACACCTTC	CASSFRQGAGYTF
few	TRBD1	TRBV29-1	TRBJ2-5	TGCAGCGTTGATTCGGGACAGGGGTACTTC	CSVDSGQGYF
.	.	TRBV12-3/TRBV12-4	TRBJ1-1	TGTGCCAGCAGTATCAAAACAGACACTGAAGCTTTCTTT	CASSIKTDTEAFF
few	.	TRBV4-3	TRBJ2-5	TGCGCCAGCAGCCAAGACCTCTTTCAAAAAATCCAAGAGACCCAGTACTTC	CASSQDLFQKIQETQYF
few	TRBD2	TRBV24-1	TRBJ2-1	TGTGCCACCAGTGATTTGGGTGGTTCGGGACTAGCGGGAGGGCCTACCTACAATGAGCAGTTCTTC	CATSDLGGSGLAGGPTYNEQFF
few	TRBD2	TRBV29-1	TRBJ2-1	TGCAGCGTTGAAGGCGGACTAGCGGTTATGGGGAATGAGCAGTTCTTC	CSVEGGLAVMGNEQFF
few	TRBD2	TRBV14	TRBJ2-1	TGTGCCAGCAGCGGCGACAATCTCGGACTAGCGATGAGCGATGAGCAGTTCTTC	CASSGDNLGLAMSDEQFF